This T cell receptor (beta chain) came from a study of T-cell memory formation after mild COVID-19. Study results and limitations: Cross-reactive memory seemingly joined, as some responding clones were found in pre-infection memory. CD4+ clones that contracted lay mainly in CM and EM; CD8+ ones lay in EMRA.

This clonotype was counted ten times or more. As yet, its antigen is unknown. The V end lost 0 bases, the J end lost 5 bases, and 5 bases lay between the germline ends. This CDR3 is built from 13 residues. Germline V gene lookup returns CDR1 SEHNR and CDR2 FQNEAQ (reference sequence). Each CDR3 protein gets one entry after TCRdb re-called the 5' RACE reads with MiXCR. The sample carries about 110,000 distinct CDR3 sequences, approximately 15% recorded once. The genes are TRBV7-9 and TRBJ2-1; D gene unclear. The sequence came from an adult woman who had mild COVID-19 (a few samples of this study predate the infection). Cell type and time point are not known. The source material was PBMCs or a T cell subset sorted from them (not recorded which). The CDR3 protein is CASSLAPDNEQFF. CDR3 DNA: TGTGCCAGCAGCTTAGCCCCGGACAATGAGCAGTTCTTC.